The TCR beta chain under discussion was sequenced for a study of T cells in Graves' hyperthyroidism and ophthalmopathy. As for the study in general: Blood from the periphery was taken at initial diagnosis, before any treatment. Study conclusions and caveats: The blood repertoire included most of the expanded thyroid clonotypes above 0.001. Onset of ophthalmopathy came a median approximately 6.5 months after the model predicted it. A 13 V-J signature model discriminated ophthalmopathy versus stable hyperthyroidism.

Per the germline V gene, CDR1 is SGHNT and CDR2 is YYREEE (reference sequence). The CDR3 runs to 15 residues. In this sample, this clonotype turned up a few times. Its matching antigen is unknown. Germline and junction disagree at one end, which may indicate a read error. RNA transcripts served as the template for amplifying TCR beta CDR3 regions. During a first-round RT-PCR of the TCR CDR3, the HTBI primer set was used. In TCRdb, the multiplex PCR reads were re-called with MiXCR into one record per CDR3 protein. The repertoire includes approximately 400,000 distinct CDR3 sequences, more than 13% of them detected once, and under 30% sits in the top ten.

This clonotype was obtained from a man in his forties or fifties with Graves' ophthalmopathy. The rearrangement links TRBV5-4 to TRBJ2-6; TRBD1 aligns across 7 bases. The specimen was blood. In nucleotides, the CDR3 is TGTGCCAGCACCTTGACGCAGGGGGAAATGGAAGTCCTGACTTTC. Translating it yields CASTLTQGEMEVLTF.